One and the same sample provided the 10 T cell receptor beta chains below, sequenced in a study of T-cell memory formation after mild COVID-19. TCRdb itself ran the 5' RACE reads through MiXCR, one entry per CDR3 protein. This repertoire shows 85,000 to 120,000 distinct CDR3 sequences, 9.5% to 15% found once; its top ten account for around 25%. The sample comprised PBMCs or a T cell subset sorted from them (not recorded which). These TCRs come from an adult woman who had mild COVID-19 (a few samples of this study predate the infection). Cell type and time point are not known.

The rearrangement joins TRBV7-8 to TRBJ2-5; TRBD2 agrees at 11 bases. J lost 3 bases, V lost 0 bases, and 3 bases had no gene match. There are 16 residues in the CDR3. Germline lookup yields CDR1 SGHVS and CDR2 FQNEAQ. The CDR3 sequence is CASSLAETSGKETQYF. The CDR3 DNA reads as TGTGCCAGCAGCTTAGCGGAGACTAGCGGGAAAGAGACCCAGTACTTC.

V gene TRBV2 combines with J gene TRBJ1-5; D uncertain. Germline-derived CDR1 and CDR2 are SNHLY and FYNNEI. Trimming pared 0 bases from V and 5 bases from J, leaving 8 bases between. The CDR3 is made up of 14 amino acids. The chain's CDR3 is CASSEAGFHQPQHF. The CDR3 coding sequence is TGTGCCAGCAGTGAAGCAGGGTTCCATCAGCCCCAGCATTTT.

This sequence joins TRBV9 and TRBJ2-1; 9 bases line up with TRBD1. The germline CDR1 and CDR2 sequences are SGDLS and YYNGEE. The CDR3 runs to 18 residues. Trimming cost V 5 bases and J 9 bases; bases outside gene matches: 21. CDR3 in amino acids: CASRSIMWGTGLRSEQFF. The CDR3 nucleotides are TGTGCCAGCAGATCTATAATGTGGGGGACAGGGCTTAGAAGTGAGCAGTTCTTC.

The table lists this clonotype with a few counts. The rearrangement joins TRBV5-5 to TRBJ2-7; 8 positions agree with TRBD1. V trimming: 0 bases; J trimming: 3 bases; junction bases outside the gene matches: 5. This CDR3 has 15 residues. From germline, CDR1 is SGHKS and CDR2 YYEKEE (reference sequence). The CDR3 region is CASSLVAGGNYEQYF. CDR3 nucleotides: TGTGCCAGCAGCTTGGTGGCAGGGGGCAACTACGAGCAGTACTTC.

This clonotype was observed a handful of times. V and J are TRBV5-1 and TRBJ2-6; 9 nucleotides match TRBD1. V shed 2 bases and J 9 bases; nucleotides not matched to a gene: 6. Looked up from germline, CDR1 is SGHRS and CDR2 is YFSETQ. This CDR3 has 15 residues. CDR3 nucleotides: TGCGCCAGCAGCTTCTGGACAGGGGACGGCAACGTCCTGACTTTC. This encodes CASSFWTGDGNVLTF.

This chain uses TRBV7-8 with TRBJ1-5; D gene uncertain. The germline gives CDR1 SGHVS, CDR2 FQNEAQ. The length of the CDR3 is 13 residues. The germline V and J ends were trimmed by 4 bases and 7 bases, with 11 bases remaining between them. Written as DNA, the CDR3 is TGTGCCAGCAGCTCCGACCCGAGACAGCCCCAGCATTTT. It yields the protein CASSSDPRQPQHF.

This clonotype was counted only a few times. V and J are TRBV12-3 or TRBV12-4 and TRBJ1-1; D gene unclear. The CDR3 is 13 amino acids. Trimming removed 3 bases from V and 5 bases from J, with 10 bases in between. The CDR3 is CASSFGVETEAFF. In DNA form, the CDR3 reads TGTGCCAGCAGTTTTGGGGTTGAGACTGAAGCTTTCTTT.

The CDR3 nucleotides read TGCGCCAGCGGGCAAGAGGGATTTGAAGCTTTCTTT. This encodes CASGQEGFEAFF. The chain has TRBV5-1 and TRBJ1-1; D gene unclear. Between the trimmed V and J ends, which lost 7 bases and 7 bases, there was a span of 14 bases. This CDR3 region has 12 residues. Looked up from germline, CDR1 is SGHRS and CDR2 is YFSETQ.

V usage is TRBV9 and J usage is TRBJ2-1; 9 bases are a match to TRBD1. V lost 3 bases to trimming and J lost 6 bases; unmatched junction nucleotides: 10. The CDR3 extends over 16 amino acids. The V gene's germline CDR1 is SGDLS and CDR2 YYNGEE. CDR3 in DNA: TGTGCCAGCAGCGCGGAACCGGGACAGGGTTTCAATGAGCAGTTCTTC. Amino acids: CASSAEPGQGFNEQFF. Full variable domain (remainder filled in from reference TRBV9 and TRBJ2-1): DSGVTQTPKHLITATGQRVTLRCSPRSGDLSVYWYQQSLDQGLQFLIQYYNGEERAKGNILERFSAQQFPDLHSELNLSSLELGDSALYFCASSAEPGQGFNEQFFGPGTRLTVL.

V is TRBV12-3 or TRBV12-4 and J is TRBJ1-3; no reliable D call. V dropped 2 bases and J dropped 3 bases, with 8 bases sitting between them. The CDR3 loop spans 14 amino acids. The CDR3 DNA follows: TGTGCCAGCAGTTTATTGGATTTTGGAAACACCATATATTTT. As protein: CASSLLDFGNTIYF.